A selection of T cell receptor beta chains follows, all from one sample in a study of T cell responses to AZD1222 COVID-19 vaccine. Sequencing used immunoSEQ multiplex PCR; TCRdb keeps in-frame clones, though not all of them. The data hold 140,000 to 150,000 clones, with about 89% observed a single time. The sequencing used peripheral blood, collected 28 days after the second dose of the MenACWY control vaccine. These receptors all come from an adult who received the MenACWY meningococcal vaccine as a control. Each CDR3 is given with its conserved first and last residue. D genes are given only for firm matches. Some rows have no size entry. The others give once, few or many, or a class for an expanded clone.

cdr3_aa: CASSFNGQAISGANVLTF; cdr3_nt: TGTGCCAGCAGCTTCAACGGACAGGCTATCTCTGGGGCCAACGTCCTGACTTTC; clone_size: few; d_call: TRBD1; j_call: TRBJ2-6; v_call: TRBV11-2
cdr3_aa: CASRPDEGRVNTEAFF; cdr3_nt: TGCGCCAGCAGGCCGGATGAGGGAAGGGTCAACACTGAAGCTTTCTTT; clone_size: NA; d_call: NA; j_call: TRBJ1-1; v_call: TRBV5-1
cdr3_aa: CASSLLGQSSGNTIYF; cdr3_nt: TGTGCCAGTAGTCTCTTGGGCCAGAGCTCTGGAAACACCATATATTTT; clone_size: NA; d_call: NA; j_call: TRBJ1-3; v_call: TRBV19
cdr3_aa: CASSRPGFSQETQYF; cdr3_nt: TGTGCCAGCAGCCGACCAGGTTTTTCTCAAGAGACCCAGTACTTC; clone_size: NA; d_call: NA; j_call: TRBJ2-5; v_call: TRBV6-5
cdr3_aa: CAWSGGQGKPSYEQYF; cdr3_nt: TGTGCCTGGAGCGGCGGACAGGGAAAACCCTCCTACGAGCAGTACTTC; clone_size: NA; d_call: TRBD1; j_call: TRBJ2-7; v_call: TRBV30
cdr3_aa: CASSEGQDHYEQYF; cdr3_nt: TGTGCCAGCAGTGAAGGACAGGACCACTACGAGCAGTACTTC; clone_size: once; d_call: NA; j_call: TRBJ2-7; v_call: TRBV6-1
cdr3_aa: CASSTGTSGRAYNEQFF; cdr3_nt: TGCGCCAGCAGCACCGGGACTAGCGGGAGGGCTTACAATGAGCAGTTCTTC; clone_size: once; d_call: TRBD2; j_call: TRBJ2-1; v_call: TRBV5-1
cdr3_aa: CASSLARGTVNNEQFF; cdr3_nt: TGTGCCAGCAGCTTAGCGAGGGGCACAGTAAACAATGAGCAGTTCTTC; clone_size: NA; d_call: NA; j_call: TRBJ2-1; v_call: TRBV7-2
cdr3_aa: CASSWTSGRLSYNEQFF; cdr3_nt: TGCGCCAGCAGCTGGACTAGCGGGAGGCTCTCCTACAATGAGCAGTTCTTC; clone_size: NA; d_call: TRBD2; j_call: TRBJ2-1; v_call: TRBV5-1
cdr3_aa: CSVEDNDGYEQYF; cdr3_nt: TGCAGCGTTGAAGACAACGACGGATATGAGCAGTACTTC; clone_size: NA; d_call: NA; j_call: TRBJ2-7; v_call: TRBV29-1
cdr3_aa: CAIGDSNQPQHF; cdr3_nt: TGTGCCATCGGGGATAGCAATCAGCCCCAGCATTTT; clone_size: NA; d_call: NA; j_call: TRBJ1-5; v_call: TRBV10-3
cdr3_aa: CASSLEFGQLEDNEQFF; cdr3_nt: TGTGCCAGCAGCTTAGAATTCGGGCAGCTTGAAGACAATGAGCAGTTCTTC; clone_size: NA; d_call: NA; j_call: TRBJ2-1; v_call: TRBV11-2
cdr3_aa: CASRAGGRQGRIEAFF; cdr3_nt: TGTGCCAGCAGGGCTGGGGGGAGACAGGGACGGATTGAAGCTTTCTTT; clone_size: NA; d_call: TRBD1; j_call: TRBJ1-1; v_call: TRBV28
cdr3_aa: CASSLATVGDTEAFF; cdr3_nt: TGTGCCAGCAGCTTAGCCACCGTGGGGGACACTGAAGCTTTCTTT; clone_size: NA; d_call: NA; j_call: TRBJ1-1; v_call: TRBV7-9
cdr3_aa: CASSRGGVNEKLFF; cdr3_nt: TGTGCCAGCAGCCGGGGGGGAGTTAATGAAAAACTGTTTTTT; clone_size: NA; d_call: NA; j_call: TRBJ1-4; v_call: TRBV14
cdr3_aa: CASSEGGDWVYEQYF; cdr3_nt: TGTGCCAGCAGTGAAGGGGGAGACTGGGTTTACGAGCAGTACTTC; clone_size: NA; d_call: NA; j_call: TRBJ2-7; v_call: TRBV2
cdr3_aa: CASSLGQGWGYTF; cdr3_nt: TGTGCCAGCAGTCTCGGACAGGGCTGGGGCTACACCTTC; clone_size: NA; d_call: TRBD1; j_call: TRBJ1-2; v_call: TRBV12-3/TRBV12-4
cdr3_aa: CASSLPRAPTGENSPLHF; cdr3_nt: TGTGCCAGCAGCTTACCGAGGGCCCCGACAGGGGAAAATTCACCCCTCCACTTT; clone_size: NA; d_call: TRBD1; j_call: TRBJ1-6; v_call: TRBV7-9
cdr3_aa: CATGRWDSPLHF; cdr3_nt: TGTGCCACCGGGAGGTGGGATTCACCCCTCCACTTT; clone_size: NA; d_call: NA; j_call: TRBJ1-6; v_call: TRBV27
cdr3_aa: CASSQVDSNEKLFF; cdr3_nt: TGCGCCAGCAGCCAAGTTGACAGTAATGAAAAACTGTTTTTT; clone_size: NA; d_call: NA; j_call: TRBJ1-4; v_call: TRBV4-1
cdr3_aa: CASWTGTANTEAFF; cdr3_nt: TGTGCCAGCTGGACGGGGACAGCGAACACTGAAGCTTTCTTT; clone_size: once; d_call: TRBD1; j_call: TRBJ1-1; v_call: TRBV19
cdr3_aa: CASRRDRRSYEQYF; cdr3_nt: TGTGCCAGCAGGCGGGACAGGCGATCCTACGAGCAGTACTTC; clone_size: NA; d_call: TRBD1; j_call: TRBJ2-7; v_call: TRBV28
cdr3_aa: CASRGQTSYEQYF; cdr3_nt: TGTGCCAGCAGAGGACAGACCTCCTACGAGCAGTACTTC; clone_size: NA; d_call: NA; j_call: TRBJ2-7; v_call: TRBV25-1
cdr3_aa: CASSYSKNTEAFF; cdr3_nt: TGTGCCAGCAGTTACTCGAAGAACACTGAAGCTTTCTTT; clone_size: NA; d_call: NA; j_call: TRBJ1-1; v_call: TRBV6-6
cdr3_aa: CASSLSSFLAGVRNEQFF; cdr3_nt: TGTGCCAGCAGCTTAAGTTCCTTCCTAGCGGGAGTGAGGAATGAGCAGTTCTTC; clone_size: NA; d_call: TRBD2; j_call: TRBJ2-1; v_call: TRBV7-8
cdr3_aa: CASTIAGDSSYNEQFF; cdr3_nt: TGCGCCAGCACCATCGCGGGGGACAGCTCCTACAATGAGCAGTTCTTC; clone_size: NA; d_call: NA; j_call: TRBJ2-1; v_call: TRBV5-1
cdr3_aa: CATGGLSTDTQYF; cdr3_nt: TGTGCCACCGGCGGACTGAGCACAGATACGCAGTATTTT; clone_size: few; d_call: NA; j_call: TRBJ2-3; v_call: TRBV24-1
cdr3_aa: CASSRSDDTQYF; cdr3_nt: TGCGCCAGCAGCCGATCTGACGATACGCAGTATTTT; clone_size: NA; d_call: NA; j_call: TRBJ2-3; v_call: TRBV4-3